The T cell receptor beta chain under discussion was sequenced for a study of beta chain features in type 1 diabetes. CDR1 is SGHTA, CDR2 FQGNSA, per germline. Between the trimmed V and J ends, which lost 5 bases and 5 bases, there was a span of 18 bases. The CDR3 covers 16 residues. The entirety of the isolated RNA underwent reverse transcription, so expressed TCRB transcripts were sequenced. The protocol was immunoSEQ multiplex PCR, while the TCRdb copy is restricted to in-frame clones and leaves out a portion. The repertoire includes 680,000 or so clones, 15% to 17% of them detected once, and about 0.097% sits in the top ten.

The sequencing sample was made of naive CD4+ T cells from blood. This sequence was found in a man between 18 and 35 years old in good health. The chain combines TRBV7-2 with TRBJ2-2; D uncertain. CDR3 protein: CASSTLIGVETGELFF. CDR3 coding DNA: TGTGCCAGCAGCACCCTGATTGGGGTGGAGACCGGGGAGCTGTTTTTT.